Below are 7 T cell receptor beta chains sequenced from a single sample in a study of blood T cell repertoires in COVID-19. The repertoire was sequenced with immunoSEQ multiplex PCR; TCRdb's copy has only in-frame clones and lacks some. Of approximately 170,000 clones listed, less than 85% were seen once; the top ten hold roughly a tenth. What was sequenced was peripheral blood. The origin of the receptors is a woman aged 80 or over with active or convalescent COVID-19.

CDR3 sequence reads: CASSLGDSAAGNTIYF. The CDR3, as DNA: TGCGCCAGCAGCTTGGGCGACAGTGCGGCTGGAAACACCATATATTTT. This chain joins TRBV5-1 and TRBJ1-3; the D gene is possibly TRBD1 (5 bases). The CDR3 is 16 amino acids. Germline assignment: CDR1 SGHRS and CDR2 YFSETQ. V shed 0 bases and J shed 2 bases, with 12 bases lying between them.

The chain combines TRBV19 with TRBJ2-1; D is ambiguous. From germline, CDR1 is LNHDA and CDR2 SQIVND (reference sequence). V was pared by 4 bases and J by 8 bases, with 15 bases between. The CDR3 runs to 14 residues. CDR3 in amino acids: CASSRSTYSDEQFF. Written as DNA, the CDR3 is TGTGCCAGTAGTAGGTCTACCTACTCCGATGAGCAGTTCTTC.

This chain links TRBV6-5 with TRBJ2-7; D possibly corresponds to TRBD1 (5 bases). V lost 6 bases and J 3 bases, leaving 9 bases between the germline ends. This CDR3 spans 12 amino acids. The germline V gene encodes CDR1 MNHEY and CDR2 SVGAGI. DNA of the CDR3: TGTGCCAGCAGCCCGACAGACTACGAGCAGTACTTC. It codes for CASSPTDYEQYF.

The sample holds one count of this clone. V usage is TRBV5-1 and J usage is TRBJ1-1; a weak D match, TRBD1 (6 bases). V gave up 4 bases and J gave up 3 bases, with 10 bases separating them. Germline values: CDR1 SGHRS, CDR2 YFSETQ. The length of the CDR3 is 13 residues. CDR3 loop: CASSTSGDTEAFF. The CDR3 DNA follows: TGCGCCAGCAGCACATCAGGGGACACTGAAGCTTTCTTT.

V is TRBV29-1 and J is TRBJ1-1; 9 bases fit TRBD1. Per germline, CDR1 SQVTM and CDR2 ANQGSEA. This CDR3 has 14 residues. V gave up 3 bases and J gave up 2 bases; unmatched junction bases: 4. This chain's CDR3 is CSVDLQGANTEAFF. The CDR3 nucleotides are TGCAGCGTTGACCTACAGGGGGCCAACACTGAAGCTTTCTTT.

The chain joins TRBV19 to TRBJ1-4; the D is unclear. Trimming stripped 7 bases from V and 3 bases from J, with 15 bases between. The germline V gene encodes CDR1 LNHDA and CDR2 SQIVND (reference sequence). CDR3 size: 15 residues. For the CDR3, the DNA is TGTGCCAGTACGGCAGGTGGCTTACCTAATGAAAAACTGTTTTTT. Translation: CASTAGGLPNEKLFF.

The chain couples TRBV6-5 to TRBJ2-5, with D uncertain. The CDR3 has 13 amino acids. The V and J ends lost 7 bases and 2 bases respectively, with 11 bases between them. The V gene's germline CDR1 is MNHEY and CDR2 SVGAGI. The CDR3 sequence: CASTWAGQETQYF. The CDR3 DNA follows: TGTGCCAGCACGTGGGCAGGTCAAGAGACCCAGTACTTC.